This TCR beta chain was identified in a study of blood T cell repertoires in COVID-19. About the study: Acute and convalescent COVID-19 specimens originated in the United States, Italy and Spain.

Trimming at V came to 2 bases and at J to 1 base, leaving 4 bases not matched to a gene. The CDR3 sequence is 15 residues long. Per the germline V gene, CDR1 is MDHEN and CDR2 is SYDVKM. The protocol was immunoSEQ multiplex PCR, while the TCRdb copy is restricted to in-frame clones and leaves out a portion. The table shows 180,000 or so clones, with 83% occurring only once. Self-reported history from a screening survey and questionnaire set each donor's cohort. The chain is built from TRBV28 and TRBJ2-7, with 8 bases lining up with TRBD1. The receptor was derived from a woman aged 45-60 years in a cohort exposed to, infected with or recovered from COVID-19 (not recorded which). What was sequenced was PBMCs or T cells enriched from blood (not recorded which). CDR3 residues: CASSLQGAGSYEQYF. In DNA form, the CDR3 reads TGTGCCAGCAGTTTACAGGGGGCGGGGTCCTACGAGCAGTACTTC.